A selection of T cell receptor beta chains follows, all from one sample in a study of early T cells in non-severe SARS-CoV-2 infection. TCRdb independently ran MiXCR on the 5' RACE reads; one entry per CDR3 protein. Among roughly 58,000 distinct CDR3 sequences listed, 6.2% were seen once. Input material: whole blood. The origin of the receptors is an adult who was a healthcare worker with PCR-confirmed SARS-CoV-2 infection or an uninfected control (not recorded which). Each CDR3 is given with its conserved first and last residue. The D gene is left open where the match is weak. Size is stated for part of the rows, as once, few or many counts, or as a class when the clone is expanded.

TRBV7-2	NA	NA	TRBJ2-7	CASSLKRGAGQQYF	TGTGCCAGCAGCTTAAAACGGGGAGCTGGACAGCAGTACTTC
TRBV5-1	TRBD1	many	TRBJ2-2	CASSLDTGVTGELFF	TGCGCCAGCAGCTTGGATACAGGGGTTACCGGGGAGCTGTTTTTT
TRBV7-9	NA	few	TRBJ1-2	CASSLGRTADYTF	TGTGCCAGCAGCTTAGGTCGGACAGCAGACTACACCTTC
TRBV6-1	NA	NA	TRBJ1-1	CASRENTDTEAFF	TGTGCCAGCAGGGAGAACACGGACACTGAAGCTTTCTTT
TRBV5-1	NA	few	TRBJ2-5	CASSLVGTTGGETQYF	TGCGCCAGCAGCTTGGTAGGGACAACCGGTGGGGAGACCCAGTACTTC
TRBV11-3	TRBD2	many	TRBJ2-3	CASSDGLAGADTQYF	TGTGCCAGCAGCGATGGACTAGCGGGGGCAGATACGCAGTATTTT
TRBV7-9	NA	few	TRBJ2-2	CASSAEIGFASTGELFF	TGTGCCAGCAGCGCTGAGATTGGTTTCGCGAGCACCGGGGAGCTGTTTTTT
TRBV6-1	NA	NA	TRBJ1-5	CASSHRRVSGNQPQHF	TGTGCCAGCAGTCATAGAAGGGTCTCCGGCAATCAGCCCCAGCATTTT
TRBV18	NA	many	TRBJ2-3	CASSAQTPDTQYF	TGTGCCAGCTCAGCGCAGACCCCAGATACGCAGTATTTT
TRBV6-4	TRBD2	many	TRBJ2-1	CASSPGTSGGAANEQFF	TGTGCCAGCAGTCCGGGGACTAGCGGGGGGGCCGCGAATGAGCAGTTCTTC
TRBV11-2	TRBD1	few	TRBJ2-5	CASSQTMMTGGETQYF	TGTGCCAGCAGCCAGACCATGATGACAGGGGGAGAGACCCAGTACTTC
TRBV25-1	TRBD1	NA	TRBJ2-1	CASSSGHRGTNEQFF	TGTGCCAGCAGTTCAGGCCACAGGGGTACAAATGAGCAGTTCTTC
TRBV19	NA	NA	TRBJ2-2	CASSIHLPSTGELFF	TGTGCCAGTAGTATACACTTACCGAGCACCGGGGAGCTGTTTTTT
TRBV4-3	TRBD1	few	TRBJ1-2	CASSTRQGGYTF	TGCGCCAGCAGCACCCGACAGGGAGGCTACACCTTC
TRBV6-2/TRBV6-3	NA	few	TRBJ2-7	CASSLVIAEQYF	TGTGCCAGCAGTTTGGTGATAGCCGAGCAGTACTTC
TRBV4-1	TRBD1	many	TRBJ2-4	CASRPGTGLAKNIQYF	TGCGCCAGCAGGCCCGGGACAGGGTTAGCCAAAAACATTCAGTACTTC
TRBV5-8	NA	NA	TRBJ1-6	CASSPGYFHF	TGTGCCAGCAGCCCCGGTTACTTCCACTTT
TRBV20-1	NA	few	TRBJ2-7	CSARDVEGPTYEQYF	TGCAGTGCTAGAGACGTAGAAGGACCAACCTACGAGCAGTACTTC
TRBV10-1	TRBD2	NA	TRBJ2-3	CASRLAESTDTQYF	TGCGCCAGCCGGCTAGCGGAGAGCACAGATACGCAGTATTTT
TRBV28	TRBD1	NA	TRBJ2-5	CASRGMGQSKETQYF	TGTGCCAGCAGGGGGATGGGACAGTCTAAAGAGACCCAGTACTTC
TRBV6-1	NA	many	TRBJ2-3	CASSALTGVSTDTQYF	TGTGCCAGCAGTGCCTTGACAGGAGTCAGCACAGATACGCAGTATTTT
TRBV20-1	NA	few	TRBJ1-1	CSASQAGGDTEAFF	TGCAGTGCTAGCCAAGCGGGCGGTGACACTGAAGCTTTCTTT
TRBV19	NA	few	TRBJ1-4	CASRTGPGPKKLFF	TGTGCCAGTAGAACCGGGCCAGGTCCGAAAAAACTGTTTTTT
TRBV6-2/TRBV6-3	TRBD2	many	TRBJ2-5	CASSYSGLASETQYF	TGTGCCAGCAGTTACAGCGGACTAGCCTCGGAGACCCAGTACTTC
TRBV11-1	TRBD1	few	TRBJ1-1	CASFGGGLTEAFF	TGTGCCAGCTTTGGAGGGGGCCTCACTGAAGCTTTCTTT
TRBV11-3	NA	many	TRBJ2-5	CASSSRLAYQETQYF	TGTGCCAGCAGCTCCAGACTGGCGTACCAAGAGACCCAGTACTTC